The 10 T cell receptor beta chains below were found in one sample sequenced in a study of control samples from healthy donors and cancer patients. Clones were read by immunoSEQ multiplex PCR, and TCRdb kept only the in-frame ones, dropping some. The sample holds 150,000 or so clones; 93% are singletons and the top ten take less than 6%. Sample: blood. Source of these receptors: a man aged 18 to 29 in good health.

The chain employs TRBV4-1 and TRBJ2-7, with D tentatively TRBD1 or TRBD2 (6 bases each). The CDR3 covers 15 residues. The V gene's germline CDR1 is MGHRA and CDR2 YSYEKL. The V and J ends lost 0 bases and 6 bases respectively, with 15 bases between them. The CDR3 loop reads CASSQERGAPPEQYF. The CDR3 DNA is TGCGCCAGCAGCCAAGAGAGGGGGGCCCCCCCCGAGCAGTACTTC.

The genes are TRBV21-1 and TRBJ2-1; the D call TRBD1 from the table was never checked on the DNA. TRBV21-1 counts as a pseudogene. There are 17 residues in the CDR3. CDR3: CASSKEGARHQRPEQFF. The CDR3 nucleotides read TGTGCCAGCAGCAAAGAAGGGGCCAGGCACCAACGGCCTGAGCAGTTCTTC.

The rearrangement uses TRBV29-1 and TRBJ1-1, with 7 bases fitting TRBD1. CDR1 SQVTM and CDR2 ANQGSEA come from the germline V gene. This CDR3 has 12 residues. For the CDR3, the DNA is TGCAGGGCACAGGGGCCTAACACTGAAGCTTTCTTT. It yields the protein CRAQGPNTEAFF. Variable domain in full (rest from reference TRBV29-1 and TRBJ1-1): SAVISQKPSRDICQRGTSLTIQCQVDSQVTMMFWYRQQPGQSLTLIATANQGSEATYESGFVIDKFPISRPNLTFSTLTVSNMSPEDSSIYLCRAQGPNTEAFFGQGTRLTVV.

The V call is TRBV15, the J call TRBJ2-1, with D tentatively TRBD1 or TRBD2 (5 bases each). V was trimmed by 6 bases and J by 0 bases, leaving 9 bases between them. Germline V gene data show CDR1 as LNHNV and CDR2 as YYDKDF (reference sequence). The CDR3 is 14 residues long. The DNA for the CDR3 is TGTGCCACCAGGGGGGATTACTCCTACAATGAGCAGTTCTTC. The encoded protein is CATRGDYSYNEQFF.

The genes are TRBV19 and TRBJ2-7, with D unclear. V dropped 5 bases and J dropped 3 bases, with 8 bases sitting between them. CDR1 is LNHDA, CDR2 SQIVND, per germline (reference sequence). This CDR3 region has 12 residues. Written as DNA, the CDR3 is TGTGCCAGTAGTCCCCGCGGCTACGAGCAGTACTTC. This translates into CASSPRGYEQYF.

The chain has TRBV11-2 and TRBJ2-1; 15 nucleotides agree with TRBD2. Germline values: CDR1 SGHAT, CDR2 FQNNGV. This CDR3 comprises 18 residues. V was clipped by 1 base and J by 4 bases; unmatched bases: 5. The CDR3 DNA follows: TGTGCCAGCAGCTTAGGGACTAGCGGGAGGGCCGAATACAATGAGCAGTTCTTC. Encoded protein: CASSLGTSGRAEYNEQFF.

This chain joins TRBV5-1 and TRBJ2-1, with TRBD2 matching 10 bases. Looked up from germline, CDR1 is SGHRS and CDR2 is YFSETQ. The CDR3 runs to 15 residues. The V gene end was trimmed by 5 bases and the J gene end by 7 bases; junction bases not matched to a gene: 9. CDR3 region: CASREHSGRGNEQFF. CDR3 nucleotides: TGCGCCAGCAGAGAGCACAGCGGGAGGGGGAATGAGCAGTTCTTC.

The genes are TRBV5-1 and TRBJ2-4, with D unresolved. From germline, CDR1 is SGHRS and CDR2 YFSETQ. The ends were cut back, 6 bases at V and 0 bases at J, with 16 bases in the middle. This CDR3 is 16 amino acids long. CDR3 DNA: TGCGCCAGCAAATCCCCCTTAAGAATAGCCAAAAACATTCAGTACTTC. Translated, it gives CASKSPLRIAKNIQYF.

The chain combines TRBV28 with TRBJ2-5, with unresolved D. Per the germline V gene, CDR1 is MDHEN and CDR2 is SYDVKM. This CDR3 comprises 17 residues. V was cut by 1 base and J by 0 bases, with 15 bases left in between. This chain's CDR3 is CASSLFGAGPYQETQYF. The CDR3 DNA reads TGTGCCAGCAGTTTATTCGGTGCTGGACCGTACCAAGAGACCCAGTACTTC.

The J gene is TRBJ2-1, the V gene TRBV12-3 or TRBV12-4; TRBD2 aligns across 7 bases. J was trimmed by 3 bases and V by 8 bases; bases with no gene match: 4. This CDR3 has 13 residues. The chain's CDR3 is CASSGGYYNEQFF. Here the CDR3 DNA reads TGTGCCAGCTCCGGGGGGTACTACAATGAGCAGTTCTTC.